This TCR beta chain was identified during a study of beta chain features in type 1 diabetes. Study findings and constraints: Across patients, naive, central memory and Treg TCRB repertoires exhibited apparently greater similarity than was observed across healthy donors. Shorter TCRB CDR3s, moderately but significantly so, were found in Type 1 diabetes patients in all four CD4+ subsets.

Cell sorting via CD45RO/CCR7/CD25/CD127/CD95/CD27 was performed to obtain CD4+ naive, central memory, regulatory and stem cell-like memory cells. This clone was counted between two and nine times. Its target is not known. CDR3 length: 12 residues. V was cut by 2 bases and J by 5 bases, with 6 bases left in between. Germline loops: CDR1 PRHDT, CDR2 FYEKMQ (reference sequence). Isolated RNA was reverse transcribed in full, so expressed TCRB transcripts were sequenced. The assay was immunoSEQ multiplex PCR, and TCRdb's table has in-frame clones only and misses some. The table has approximately 250,000 clones, approximately 11% seen once; the top ten hold roughly 0.017%.

The sample comprised naive CD4+ T cells from blood. The chain couples TRBV13 to TRBJ2-5; D is uncertain. This receptor was identified in a man between 25 and 39 years old with type 1 diabetes. CDR3 nucleotides: TGTGCCAGCAGCTTAACTCGGGAGACCCAGTACTTC. This translates into CASSLTRETQYF.